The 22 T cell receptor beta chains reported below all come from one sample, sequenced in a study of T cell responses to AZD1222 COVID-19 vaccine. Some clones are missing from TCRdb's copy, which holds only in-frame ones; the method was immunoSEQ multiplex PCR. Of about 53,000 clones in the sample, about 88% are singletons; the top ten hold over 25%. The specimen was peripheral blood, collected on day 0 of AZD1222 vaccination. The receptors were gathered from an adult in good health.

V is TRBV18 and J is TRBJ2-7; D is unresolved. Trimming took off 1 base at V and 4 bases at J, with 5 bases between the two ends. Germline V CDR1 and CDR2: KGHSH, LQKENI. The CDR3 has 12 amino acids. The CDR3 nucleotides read TGTGCCAGCTCACCACGTATTTACGAGCAGTACTTC. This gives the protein CASSPRIYEQYF. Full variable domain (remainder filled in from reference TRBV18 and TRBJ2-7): NAGVMQNPRHLVRRRGQEARLRCSPMKGHSHVYWYRQLPEEGLKFMVYLQKENIIDESGMPKERFSAEFPKEGPSILRIQQVVRGDSAAYFCASSPRIYEQYFGPGTRLTVT.

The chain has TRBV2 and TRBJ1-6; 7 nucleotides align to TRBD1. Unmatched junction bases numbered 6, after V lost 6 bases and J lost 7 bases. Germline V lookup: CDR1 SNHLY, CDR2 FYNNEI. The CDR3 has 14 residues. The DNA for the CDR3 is TGTGCCAGCAGCCCCAGGGGGGGAAATTCACCCCTCCACTTT. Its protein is CASSPRGGNSPLHF.

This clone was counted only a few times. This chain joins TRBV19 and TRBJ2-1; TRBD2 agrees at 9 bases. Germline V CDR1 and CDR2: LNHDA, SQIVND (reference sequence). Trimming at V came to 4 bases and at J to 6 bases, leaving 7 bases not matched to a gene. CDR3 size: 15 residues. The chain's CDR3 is CASSSGRASRNEQFF. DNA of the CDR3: TGTGCCAGTAGTAGCGGGAGGGCCAGTCGCAATGAGCAGTTCTTC.

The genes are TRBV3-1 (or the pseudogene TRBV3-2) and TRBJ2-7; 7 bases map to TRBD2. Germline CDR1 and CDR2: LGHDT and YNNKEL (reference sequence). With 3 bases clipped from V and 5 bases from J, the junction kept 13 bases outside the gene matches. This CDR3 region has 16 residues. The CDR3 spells CASSQEGCGSIDEQYF. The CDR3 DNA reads TGTGCCAGCAGCCAGGAAGGTTGCGGGAGTATCGACGAGCAGTACTTC.

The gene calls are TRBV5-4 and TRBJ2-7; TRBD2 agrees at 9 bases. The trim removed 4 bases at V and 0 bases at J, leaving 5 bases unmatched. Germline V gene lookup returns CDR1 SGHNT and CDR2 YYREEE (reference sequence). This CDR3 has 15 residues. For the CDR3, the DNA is TGTGCCAGCAGCGGGCGACTAGCGGACTCCTACGAGCAGTACTTC. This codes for CASSGRLADSYEQYF.

The CDR3 loop reads CASSQDRADPTDTQYF. The CDR3 coding sequence is TGTGCCAGCAGCCAAGATCGTGCGGACCCCACAGATACGCAGTATTTT. The V and J genes are TRBV3-1 (or the pseudogene TRBV3-2) and TRBJ2-3; no clear D. CDR3 length equals 16 residues. Trimming removed 0 bases at V and 2 bases at J, with 12 bases between. CDR1 LGHDT and CDR2 YNNKEL come from the germline V gene (reference sequence).

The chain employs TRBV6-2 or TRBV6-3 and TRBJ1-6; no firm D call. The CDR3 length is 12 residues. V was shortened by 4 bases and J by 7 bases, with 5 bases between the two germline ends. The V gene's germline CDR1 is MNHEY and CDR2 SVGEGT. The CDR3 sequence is CASSFTNSPLHF. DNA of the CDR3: TGTGCCAGCAGTTTTACGAATTCACCCCTCCACTTT.

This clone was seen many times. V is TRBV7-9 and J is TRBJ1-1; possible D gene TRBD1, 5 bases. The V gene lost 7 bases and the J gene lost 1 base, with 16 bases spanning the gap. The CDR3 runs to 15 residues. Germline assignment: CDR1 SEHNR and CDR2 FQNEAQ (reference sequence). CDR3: CASILRDGRNTEAFF. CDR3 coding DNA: TGTGCCAGCATTCTTAGGGACGGGAGGAACACTGAAGCTTTCTTT.

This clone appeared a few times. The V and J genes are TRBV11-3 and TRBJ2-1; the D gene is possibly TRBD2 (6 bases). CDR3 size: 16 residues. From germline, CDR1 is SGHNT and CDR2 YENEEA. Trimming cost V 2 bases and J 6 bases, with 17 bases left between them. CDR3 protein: CASSLSRRGYSNEQFF. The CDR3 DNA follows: TGTGCCAGCAGCTTAAGTCGGAGGGGCTACAGCAATGAGCAGTTCTTC.

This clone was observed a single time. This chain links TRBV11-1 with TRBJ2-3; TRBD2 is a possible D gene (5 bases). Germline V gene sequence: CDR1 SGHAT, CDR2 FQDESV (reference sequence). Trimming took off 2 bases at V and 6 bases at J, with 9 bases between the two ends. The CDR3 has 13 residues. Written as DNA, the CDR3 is TGTGCCAGCAGCTTAACCTCGGGGGATACGCAGTATTTT. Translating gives CASSLTSGDTQYF.

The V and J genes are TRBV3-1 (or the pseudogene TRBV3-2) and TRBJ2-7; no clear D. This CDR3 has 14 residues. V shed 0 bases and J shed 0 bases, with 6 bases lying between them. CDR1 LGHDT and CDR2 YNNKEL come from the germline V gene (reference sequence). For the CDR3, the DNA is TGTGCCAGCAGCCAAGATAAAGGCTCCTACGAGCAGTACTTC. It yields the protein CASSQDKGSYEQYF.

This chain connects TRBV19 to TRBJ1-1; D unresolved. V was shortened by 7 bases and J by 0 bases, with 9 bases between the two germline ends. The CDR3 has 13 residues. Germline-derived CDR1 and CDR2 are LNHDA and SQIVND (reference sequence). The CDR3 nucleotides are TGTGCCAGTACCACGGAGTTGAACACTGAAGCTTTCTTT. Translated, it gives CASTTELNTEAFF.

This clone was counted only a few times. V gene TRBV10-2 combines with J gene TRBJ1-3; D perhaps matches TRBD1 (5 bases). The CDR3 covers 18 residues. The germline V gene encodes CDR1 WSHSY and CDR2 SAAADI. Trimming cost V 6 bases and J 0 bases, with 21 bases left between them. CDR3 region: CASRKNPWGRSSGNTIYF. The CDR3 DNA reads TGCGCCAGCAGGAAGAATCCCTGGGGCCGGAGCTCTGGAAACACCATATATTTT.

CDR3 residues: CASSQQRGNNEQFF. The CDR3 DNA sequence: TGTGCCAGCAGCCAACAACGTGGGAACAATGAGCAGTTCTTC. The chain is built from TRBV3-1 (or the pseudogene TRBV3-2) and TRBJ2-1; D gene ambiguous. Trimming stripped 2 bases from V and 5 bases from J, with 10 bases between. The germline gives CDR1 LGHDT, CDR2 YNNKEL (reference sequence). This CDR3 has 14 amino acids.

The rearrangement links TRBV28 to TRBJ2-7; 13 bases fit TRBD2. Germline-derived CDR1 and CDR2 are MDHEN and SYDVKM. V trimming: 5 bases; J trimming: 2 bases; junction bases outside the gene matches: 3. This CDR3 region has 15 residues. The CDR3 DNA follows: TGTGCCAGCAGTCACGGGACTAGCGGGACCTACGAGCAGTACTTC. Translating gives CASSHGTSGTYEQYF.

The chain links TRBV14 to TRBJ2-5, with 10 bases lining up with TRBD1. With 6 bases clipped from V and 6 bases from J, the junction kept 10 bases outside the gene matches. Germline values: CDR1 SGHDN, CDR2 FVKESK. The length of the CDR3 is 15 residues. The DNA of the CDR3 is TGTGCCAGCAGTCAAAGGACAGGGGGTAGAAAGACCCAGTACTTC. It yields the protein CASSQRTGGRKTQYF.

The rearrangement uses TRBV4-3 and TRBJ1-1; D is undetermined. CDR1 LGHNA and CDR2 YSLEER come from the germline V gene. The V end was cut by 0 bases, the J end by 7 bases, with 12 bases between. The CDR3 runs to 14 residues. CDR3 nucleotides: TGCGCCAGCAGCCAAGATGGGGAAGTCGGTGAAGCTTTCTTT. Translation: CASSQDGEVGEAFF.

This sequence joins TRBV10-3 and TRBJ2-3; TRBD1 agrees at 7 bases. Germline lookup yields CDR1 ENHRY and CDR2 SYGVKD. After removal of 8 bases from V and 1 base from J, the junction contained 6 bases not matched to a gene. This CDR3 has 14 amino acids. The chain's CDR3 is CAIGTGQRTDTQYF. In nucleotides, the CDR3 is TGTGCCATCGGTACGGGACAGCGCACAGATACGCAGTATTTT.

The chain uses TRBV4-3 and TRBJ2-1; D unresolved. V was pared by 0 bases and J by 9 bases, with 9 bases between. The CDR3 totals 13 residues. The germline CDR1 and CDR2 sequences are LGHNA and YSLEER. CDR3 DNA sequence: TGCGCCAGCAGCCAAGAATCGTGGGGTGAGCAGTTCTTC. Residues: CASSQESWGEQFF.

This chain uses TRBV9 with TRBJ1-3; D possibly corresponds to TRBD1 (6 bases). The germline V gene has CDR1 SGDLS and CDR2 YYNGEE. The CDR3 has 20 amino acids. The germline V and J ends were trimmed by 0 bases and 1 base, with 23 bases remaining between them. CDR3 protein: CASSVAGTGLGRVSGNTIYF. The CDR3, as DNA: TGTGCCAGCAGCGTAGCTGGCACAGGGCTCGGACGTGTATCTGGAAACACCATATATTTT. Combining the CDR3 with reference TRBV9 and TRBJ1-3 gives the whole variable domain DSGVTQTPKHLITATGQRVTLRCSPRSGDLSVYWYQQSLDQGLQFLIQYYNGEERAKGNILERFSAQQFPDLHSELNLSSLELGDSALYFCASSVAGTGLGRVSGNTIYFGEGSWLTVV.

The CDR3, as DNA: TGTGCCAGCAGTTTTGGAGAGAACACTGAAGCTTTCTTT. It specifies CASSFGENTEAFF. The chain links TRBV12-3 or TRBV12-4 to TRBJ1-1; D uncertain. Trimming removed 3 bases at V and 1 base at J, with 6 bases between. The CDR3 covers 13 residues.

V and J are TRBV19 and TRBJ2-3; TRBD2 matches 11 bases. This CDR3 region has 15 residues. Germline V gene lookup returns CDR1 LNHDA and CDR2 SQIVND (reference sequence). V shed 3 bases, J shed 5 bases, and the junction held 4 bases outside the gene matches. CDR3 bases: TGTGCCAGTAGTATTAGCCTAGCGGGAGGAGATACGCAGTATTTT. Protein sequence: CASSISLAGGDTQYF.